This T cell receptor (beta chain) was recorded in a study of shared clonotypes between healthy human individuals. Study results and caveats: Roughly 4.6% of naive CD4 clonotypes were common to a few donors.

The CDR3 length is 16 residues. The V gene's germline CDR1 is SEHNR and CDR2 FQNEAQ (reference sequence). V lost 5 bases and J lost 4; bases outside the gene matches: 8. The test was conducted at deep level. Generated by immunoSEQ multiplex PCR, the TCRdb table keeps only in-frame clones and is missing some. The data contain roughly 2.1 million clones, about 93% of them singletons. Naive CD8 cells were CD45RO-negative, positively selected for CCR7, excluding terminally differentiated effector memory CD45RA+ cells. A word on this clone: Its antigen is unidentified.

The sample taken for sequencing was naive CD8+ T cells from PBMCs. V usage is TRBV7-9 and J usage is TRBJ2-5, with 12 bases lining up with TRBD2. This receptor was taken from a man aged 18 to 30 in good health. Some clones in this sample may be carry-over from other donors' samples. CDR3 nucleotides: TGTGCCAGCAGCACCCGACTAGCGGGAGCTTCAGAGACCCAGTACTTC. It codes for CASSTRLAGASETQYF.